The clone carrying this T cell receptor (beta chain) was observed at least ten times. Its antigen is as yet unknown. Naive CD8 libraries used 20,000 to 1,000,000 sorted cells and 10%, 30% or 50% RNA. This entry is derived from a study of molecular identifiers for immune sequencing clone quantification. Study in general: The replicates split RNA from roughly 20,000 or 100,000 naive CD8 cells five ways and sequenced four. Study-level results: Barcodes shared by identical TCR molecules could lead to underestimated sizes of highly expanded clones.

TCRdb reprocessed the PCR reads with MiXCR, giving one entry per CDR3 protein. There are a few hundred thousand distinct CDR3 sequences in the sample; roughly 24% occur only once, and 0.65% to 0.75% lies in the top ten. The CDR3 has 12 amino acids. Germline V gene data show CDR1 as MNHEY and CDR2 as SMNVEV (reference sequence). Trimming stripped 3 bases from V and 7 bases from J, with 10 bases between. The sequence was collected from a human donor in good health. Some libraries in this study had Jurkat cell RNA spiked in. The chain uses TRBV27 and TRBJ2-7; tentative D call: TRBD2 (5 bases). The sequenced sample was naive CD8+ T cells from blood, with Jurkat cell RNA spiked in. Subset of the sample: FACS-sorted CD8+CD4-CCR7+CD45RA+ naive T cells. The CDR3 loop is CASSFPGGEQYF. CDR3 DNA: TGTGCCAGCAGTTTTCCAGGAGGAGAGCAGTACTTC.